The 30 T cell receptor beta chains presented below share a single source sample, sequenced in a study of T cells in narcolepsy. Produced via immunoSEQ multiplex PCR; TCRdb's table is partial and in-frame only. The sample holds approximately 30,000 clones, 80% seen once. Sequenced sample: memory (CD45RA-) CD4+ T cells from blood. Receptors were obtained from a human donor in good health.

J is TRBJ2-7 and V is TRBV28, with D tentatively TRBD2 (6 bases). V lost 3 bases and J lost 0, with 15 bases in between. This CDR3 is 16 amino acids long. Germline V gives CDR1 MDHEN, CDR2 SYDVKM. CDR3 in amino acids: CASSFTQGGSSYEQYF. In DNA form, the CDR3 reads TGTGCCAGCAGTTTCACCCAGGGAGGTAGCTCCTACGAGCAGTACTTC.

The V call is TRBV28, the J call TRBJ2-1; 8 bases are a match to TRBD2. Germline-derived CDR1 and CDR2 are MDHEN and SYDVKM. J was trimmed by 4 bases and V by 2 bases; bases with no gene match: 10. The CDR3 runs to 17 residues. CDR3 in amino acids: CASSLRSREGTYNEQFF. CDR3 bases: TGTGCCAGCAGTTTACGGTCCCGGGAGGGAACATACAATGAGCAGTTCTTC.

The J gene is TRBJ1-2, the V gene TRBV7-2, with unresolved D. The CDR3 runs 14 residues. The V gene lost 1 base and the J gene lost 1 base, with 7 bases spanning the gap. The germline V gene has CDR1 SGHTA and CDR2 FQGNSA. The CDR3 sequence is CASSLEPVNYGYTF. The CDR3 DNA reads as TGTGCCAGCAGCTTAGAACCAGTTAACTATGGCTACACCTTC.

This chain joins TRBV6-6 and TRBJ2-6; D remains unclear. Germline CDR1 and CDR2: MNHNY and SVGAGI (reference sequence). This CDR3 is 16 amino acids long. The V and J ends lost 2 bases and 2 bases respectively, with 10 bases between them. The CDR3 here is CASSYPSPTGANVLTF. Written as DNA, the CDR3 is TGTGCCAGCAGTTACCCGAGTCCTACTGGGGCCAACGTCCTGACTTTC.

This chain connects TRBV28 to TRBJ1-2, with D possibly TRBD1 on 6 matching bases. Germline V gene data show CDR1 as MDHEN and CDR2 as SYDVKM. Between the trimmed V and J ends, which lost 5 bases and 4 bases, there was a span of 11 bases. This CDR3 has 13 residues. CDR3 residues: CASSIGGFYGYTF. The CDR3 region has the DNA TGTGCCAGCAGTATAGGGGGGTTCTATGGCTACACCTTC.

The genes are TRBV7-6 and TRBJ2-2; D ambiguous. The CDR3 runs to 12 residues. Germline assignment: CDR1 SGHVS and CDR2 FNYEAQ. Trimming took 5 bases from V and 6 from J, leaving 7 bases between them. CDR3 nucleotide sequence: TGTGCCAGCAGCCACCGGCCCGGGGAGCTGTTTTTT. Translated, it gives CASSHRPGELFF. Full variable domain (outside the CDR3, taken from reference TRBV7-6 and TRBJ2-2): GAGVSQSPRYKVTKRGQDVALRCDPISGHVSLYWYRQALGQGPEFLTYFNYEAQQDKSGLPNDRFSAERPEGSISTLTIQRTEQRDSAMYRCASSHRPGELFFGEGSRLTVL.

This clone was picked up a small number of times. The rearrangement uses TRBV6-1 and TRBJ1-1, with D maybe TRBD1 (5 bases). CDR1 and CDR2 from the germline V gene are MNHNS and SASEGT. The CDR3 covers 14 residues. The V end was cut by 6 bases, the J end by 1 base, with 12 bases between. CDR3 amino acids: CASRWGGENTEAFF. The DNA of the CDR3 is TGTGCCAGCAGGTGGGGCGGGGAGAACACTGAAGCTTTCTTT.

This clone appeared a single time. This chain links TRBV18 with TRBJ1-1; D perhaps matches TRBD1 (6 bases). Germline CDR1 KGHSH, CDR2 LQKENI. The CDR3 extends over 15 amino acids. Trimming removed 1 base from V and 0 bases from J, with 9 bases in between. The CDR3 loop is CASSPLGGVNTEAFF. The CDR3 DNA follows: TGTGCCAGCTCACCACTAGGGGGGGTGAACACTGAAGCTTTCTTT.

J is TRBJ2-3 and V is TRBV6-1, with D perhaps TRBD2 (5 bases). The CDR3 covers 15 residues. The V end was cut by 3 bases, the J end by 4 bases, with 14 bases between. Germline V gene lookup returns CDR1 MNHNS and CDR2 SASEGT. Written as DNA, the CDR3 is TGTGCCAGCAGTGAGTGGCGGGCGGGTGCAGATACGCAGTATTTT. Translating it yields CASSEWRAGADTQYF.

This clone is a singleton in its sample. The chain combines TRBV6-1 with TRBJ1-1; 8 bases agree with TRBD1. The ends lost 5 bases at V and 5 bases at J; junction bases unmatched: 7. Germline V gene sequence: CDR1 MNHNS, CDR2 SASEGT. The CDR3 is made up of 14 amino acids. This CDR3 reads CASSSRDRRTEAFF. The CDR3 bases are TGTGCCAGCAGTTCCCGGGACAGGAGAACTGAAGCTTTCTTT.

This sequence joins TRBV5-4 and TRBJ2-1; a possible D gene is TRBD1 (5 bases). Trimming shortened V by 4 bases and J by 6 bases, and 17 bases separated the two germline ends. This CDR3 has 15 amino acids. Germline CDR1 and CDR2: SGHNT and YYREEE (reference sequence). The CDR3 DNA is TGTGCCAGCAGCGCCCCCTGGGGCGCCTCCAATGAGCAGTTCTTC. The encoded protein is CASSAPWGASNEQFF.

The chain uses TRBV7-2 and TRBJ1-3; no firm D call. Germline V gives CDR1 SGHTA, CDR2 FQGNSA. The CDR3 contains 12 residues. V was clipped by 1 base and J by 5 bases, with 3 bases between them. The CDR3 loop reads CASSLVRNTIYF. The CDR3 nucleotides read TGTGCCAGCAGCTTAGTAAGAAACACCATATATTTT.

In DNA form, the CDR3 reads TGTGCCAGTAGTACCCGGGGGACAGGGGGCGCCGAGACCCAGTACTTC. Protein product: CASSTRGTGGAETQYF. This sequence joins TRBV19 and TRBJ2-5; 12 nucleotides align to TRBD1. V was pared by 4 bases and J by 5 bases, with 8 bases of the junction left unmatched. This CDR3 has 16 amino acids. The V gene's germline CDR1 is LNHDA and CDR2 SQIVND (reference sequence).

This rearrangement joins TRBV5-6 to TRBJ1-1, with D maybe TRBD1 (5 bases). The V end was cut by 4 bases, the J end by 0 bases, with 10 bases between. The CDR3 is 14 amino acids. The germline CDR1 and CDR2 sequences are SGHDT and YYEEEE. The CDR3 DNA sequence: TGTGCCAGCAGCCCCCCGGGGGTGAACACTGAAGCTTTCTTT. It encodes CASSPPGVNTEAFF.

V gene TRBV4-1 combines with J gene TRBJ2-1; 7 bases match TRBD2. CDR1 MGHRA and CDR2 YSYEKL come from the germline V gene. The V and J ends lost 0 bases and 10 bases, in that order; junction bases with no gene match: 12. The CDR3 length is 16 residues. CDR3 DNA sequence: TGCGCCAGCAGCCAAGATCTAGAAAGGGCTAGCGGAGAGCAGTTCTTC. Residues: CASSQDLERASGEQFF.

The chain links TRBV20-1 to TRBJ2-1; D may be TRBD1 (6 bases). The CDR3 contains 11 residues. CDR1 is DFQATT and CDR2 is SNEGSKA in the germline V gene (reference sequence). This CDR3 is CAGQNQNEQFF. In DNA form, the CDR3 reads TGCGCAGGACAGAACCAGAATGAGCAGTTCTTC.

Here the CDR3 DNA reads TGTGCCAGCAGCTCCCCGGGACACCCGAACACTGAAGCTTTCTTT. The encoded protein is CASSSPGHPNTEAFF. The J gene is TRBJ1-1, the V gene TRBV7-2, with D possibly being TRBD1 (6 bases). In germline, CDR1 is SGHTA, CDR2 FQGNSA. Trimming took 4 bases from V and 1 from J, leaving 13 bases between them. This CDR3 spans 15 amino acids.

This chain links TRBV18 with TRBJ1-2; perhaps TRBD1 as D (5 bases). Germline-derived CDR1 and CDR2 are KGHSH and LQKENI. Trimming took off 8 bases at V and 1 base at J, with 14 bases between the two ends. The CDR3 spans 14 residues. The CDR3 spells CASRLPGSNYGYTF. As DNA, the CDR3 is TGTGCCAGCCGATTGCCAGGGAGTAACTATGGCTACACCTTC.

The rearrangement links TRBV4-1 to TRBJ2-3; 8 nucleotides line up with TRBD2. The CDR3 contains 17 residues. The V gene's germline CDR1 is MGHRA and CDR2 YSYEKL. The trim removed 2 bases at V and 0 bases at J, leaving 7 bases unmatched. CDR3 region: CASSQIISGASTDTQYF. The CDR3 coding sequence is TGCGCCAGCAGCCAAATCATTAGCGGGGCTAGCACAGATACGCAGTATTTT.

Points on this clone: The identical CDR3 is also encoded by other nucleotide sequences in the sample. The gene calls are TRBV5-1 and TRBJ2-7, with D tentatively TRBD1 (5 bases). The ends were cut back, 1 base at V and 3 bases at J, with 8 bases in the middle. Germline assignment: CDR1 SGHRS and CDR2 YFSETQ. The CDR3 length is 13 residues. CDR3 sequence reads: CASSLLGDYEQYF. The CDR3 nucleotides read TGCGCCAGCAGCTTGCTAGGGGACTACGAGCAGTACTTC.

CDR3 in DNA: TGTGCCAGCAGCCGATACACCGGGGAGCTGTTTTTT. Translating gives CASSRYTGELFF. J is TRBJ2-2 and V is TRBV7-2; D is undetermined. This CDR3 region has 12 residues. CDR1 and CDR2 (germline): SGHTA, FQGNSA. V was trimmed by 5 bases and J by 3 bases, leaving 4 bases between them.

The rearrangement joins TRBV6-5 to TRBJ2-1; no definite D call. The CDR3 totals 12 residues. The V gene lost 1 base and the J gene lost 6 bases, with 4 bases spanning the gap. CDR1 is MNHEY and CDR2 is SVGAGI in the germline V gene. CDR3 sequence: CASSYWGNEQFF. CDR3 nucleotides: TGTGCCAGCAGTTACTGGGGCAATGAGCAGTTCTTC.

The CDR3 nucleotides read TGTGCCTGGAAACAGGGGTTGAACACTGAAGCTTTCTTT. It codes for CAWKQGLNTEAFF. This chain joins TRBV30 and TRBJ1-1; 7 bases agree with TRBD1. The CDR3 consists of 13 residues. With 4 bases clipped from V and 0 bases from J, the junction kept 2 bases outside the gene matches. Germline CDR1 reads GTSNPN; CDR2 reads SVGIG (reference sequence).

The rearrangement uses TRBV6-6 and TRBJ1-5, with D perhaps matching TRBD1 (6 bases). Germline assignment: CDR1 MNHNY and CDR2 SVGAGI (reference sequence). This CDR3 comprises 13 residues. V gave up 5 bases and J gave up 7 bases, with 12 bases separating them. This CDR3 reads CASSTTGNQPQHF. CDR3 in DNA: TGTGCCAGCAGTACAACAGGGAACCAGCCCCAGCATTTT.

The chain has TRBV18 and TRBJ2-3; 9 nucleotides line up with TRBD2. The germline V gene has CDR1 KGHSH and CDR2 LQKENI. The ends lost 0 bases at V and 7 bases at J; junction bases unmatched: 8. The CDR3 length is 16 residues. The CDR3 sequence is CASSPPLAGGYNTQYF. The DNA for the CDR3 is TGTGCCAGCTCACCACCACTAGCGGGTGGATATAATACGCAGTATTTT.

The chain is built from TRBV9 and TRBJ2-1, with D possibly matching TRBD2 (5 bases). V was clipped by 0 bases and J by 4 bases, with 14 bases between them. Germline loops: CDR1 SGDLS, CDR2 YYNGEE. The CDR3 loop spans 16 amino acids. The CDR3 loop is CASSVDAAGLYNEQFF. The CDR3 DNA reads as TGTGCCAGCAGCGTAGATGCGGCGGGCCTATACAATGAGCAGTTCTTC.

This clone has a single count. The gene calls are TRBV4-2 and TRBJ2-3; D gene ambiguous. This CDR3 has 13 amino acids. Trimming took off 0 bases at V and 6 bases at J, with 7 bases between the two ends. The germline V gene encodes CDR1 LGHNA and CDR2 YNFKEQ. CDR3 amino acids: CASSQDRLDTQYF. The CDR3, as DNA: TGTGCCAGCAGCCAAGACAGATTGGATACGCAGTATTTT.

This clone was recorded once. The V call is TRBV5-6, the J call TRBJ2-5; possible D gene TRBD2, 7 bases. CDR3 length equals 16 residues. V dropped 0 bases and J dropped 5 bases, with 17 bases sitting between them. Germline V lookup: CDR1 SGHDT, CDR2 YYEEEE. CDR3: CASSLVPQRGGETQYF. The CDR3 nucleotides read TGTGCCAGCAGCTTGGTACCTCAGAGGGGGGGCGAGACCCAGTACTTC. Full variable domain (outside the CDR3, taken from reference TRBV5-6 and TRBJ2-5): DAGVTQSPTHLIKTRGQQVTLRCSPKSGHDTVSWYQQALGQGPQFIFQYYEEEERQRGNFPDRFSGHQFPNYSSELNVNALLLGDSALYLCASSLVPQRGGETQYFGPGTRLLVL.

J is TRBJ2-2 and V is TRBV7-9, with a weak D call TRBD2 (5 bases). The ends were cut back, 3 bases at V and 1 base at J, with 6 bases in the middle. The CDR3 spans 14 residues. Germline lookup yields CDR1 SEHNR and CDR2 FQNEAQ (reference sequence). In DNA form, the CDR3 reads TGTGCCAGCAGCTTCAGCGGGAACACCGGGGAGCTGTTTTTT. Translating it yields CASSFSGNTGELFF.

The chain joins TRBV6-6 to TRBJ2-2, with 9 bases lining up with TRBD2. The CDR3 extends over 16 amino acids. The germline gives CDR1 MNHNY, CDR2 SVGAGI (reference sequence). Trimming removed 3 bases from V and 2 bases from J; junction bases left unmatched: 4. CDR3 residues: CASSYPAGGNTGELFF. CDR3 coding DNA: TGTGCCAGCAGTTATCCAGCGGGGGGCAACACCGGGGAGCTGTTTTTT.